The 13 T cell receptor beta chains listed next were all sequenced from one sample in a study of memory CD4+ T cells and cytomegalovirus serostatus. The data were produced by immunoSEQ multiplex PCR, yet TCRdb's version contains in-frame clones alone and is incomplete. Of over 65,000 clones listed, about 80% are singletons. The sort gate was single viable CD3+CD4+CD8-CD45RO+ cells for memory CD4+ T cells. Sequences were obtained from memory CD4+ T cells from blood. All receptors derive from an adult in good health and CMV-seropositive.

As DNA, the CDR3 is TGCGCCAGCAATCCGGACAGGGGGAACTACAATGAGCAGTTCTTC. Amino acid sequence: CASNPDRGNYNEQFF. The V call is TRBV10-2, the J call TRBJ2-1, with 10 positions matching TRBD1. The CDR3 runs 15 residues. Unmatched junction bases numbered 6, after V lost 7 bases and J lost 3 bases. The germline gives CDR1 WSHSY, CDR2 SAAADI.

The rearrangement uses TRBV2 and TRBJ2-5, with TRBD2 identical over 7 bases. Germline values: CDR1 SNHLY, CDR2 FYNNEI. The CDR3 spans 13 residues. The junction had 2 bases not matched to a gene; V was cut back by 6 bases and J by 1 base. CDR3 amino acids: CASSSSGQETQYF. The CDR3 DNA is TGTGCCAGCAGCTCTAGCGGCCAAGAGACCCAGTACTTC.

The genes are TRBV7-9 and TRBJ2-2, with TRBD1 as a possible D gene (6 bases). Trimming cost V 5 bases and J 1 base, with 11 bases left between them. Germline V gene sequence: CDR1 SEHNR, CDR2 FQNEAQ (reference sequence). The CDR3 is 15 amino acids. The CDR3 region has the DNA TGTGCCAGCAGCATAACGGGACAGAACACCGGGGAGCTGTTTTTT. Its protein product is CASSITGQNTGELFF.

V usage is TRBV7-2 and J usage is TRBJ2-5; possible D gene TRBD2, 6 bases. CDR1 SGHTA and CDR2 FQGNSA come from the germline V gene. The CDR3 loop spans 17 amino acids. The germline V and J ends were trimmed by 1 base and 1 base, with 16 bases remaining between them. CDR3 coding DNA: TGTGCCAGCAGCTTAGATGGAGGGGAGCCGGGCCAAGAGACCCAGTACTTC. This codes for CASSLDGGEPGQETQYF.

There are a few counts of this clone. The rearrangement uses TRBV6-1 and TRBJ2-2, with D unresolved. V gave up 4 bases and J gave up 5 bases, with 14 bases separating them. The CDR3 sequence is 15 residues long. In germline, CDR1 is MNHNS, CDR2 SASEGT. The CDR3 here is CASSGSWGLTGELFF. The DNA of the CDR3 is TGTGCCAGCAGTGGGTCGTGGGGTTTGACCGGGGAGCTGTTTTTT.

This clone occurred once. This chain joins TRBV7-8 and TRBJ2-1; TRBD2 agrees at 8 bases. Germline lookup yields CDR1 SGHVS and CDR2 FQNEAQ. Trimming took 1 base from V and 5 from J; bases not matched to a gene: 4. This CDR3 has 15 amino acids. The CDR3 DNA is TGTGCCAGCAGCTTAGATGCGGGGGGCCACAATGAGCAGTTCTTC. This sequence encodes CASSLDAGGHNEQFF. The full variable domain, its missing parts supplied by reference TRBV7-8 and TRBJ2-1, is GAGVSQSPRYKVAKRGQDVALRCDPISGHVSLFWYQQALGQGPEFLTYFQNEAQLDKSGLPSDRFFAERPEGSVSTLKIQRTQQEDSAVYLCASSLDAGGHNEQFFGPGTRLTVL.

V usage is TRBV2 and J usage is TRBJ1-2, with D possibly matching TRBD1 (6 bases). CDR1 SNHLY and CDR2 FYNNEI come from the germline V gene. Trimming pared 11 bases from V and 5 bases from J, leaving 12 bases between. This CDR3 region has 11 residues. The chain's CDR3 is CAGGGTYGYTF. The DNA for the CDR3 is TGTGCCGGCGGAGGGACATATGGCTACACCTTC.

This clone has a handful of counts. The rearrangement joins TRBV7-2 to TRBJ1-2; D call uncertain. This CDR3 has 14 amino acids. V lost 1 base to trimming and J lost 0 bases, with 6 bases between them. The germline V gene has CDR1 SGHTA and CDR2 FQGNSA. The CDR3 is CASSLDPANYGYTF. The CDR3 DNA follows: TGTGCCAGCAGCTTAGATCCAGCTAACTATGGCTACACCTTC.

As to this clone: A junction end diverges from the germline sequence, so it may reflect a read error. This chain links TRBV5-4 with TRBJ1-1; TRBD1 matches 9 bases. CDR3 length: 12 amino acids. CDR1 is SGHNT and CDR2 is YYREEE in the germline V gene (reference sequence). The DNA for the CDR3 is TGCGCCAGCAGCCAAGGGACAGGGTCGGCTTTCTTT. Translated: CASSQGTGSAFF.

The rearrangement joins TRBV10-2 to TRBJ1-2; D unclear. The CDR3 contains 13 residues. Germline CDR1 reads WSHSY; CDR2 reads SAAADI. The germline V and J ends were trimmed by 4 bases and 7 bases, with 13 bases remaining between them. CDR3 sequence (DNA): TGCGCCAGCAGTGCTAACCCCCGAGGTGGCTACACCTTC. Its translation: CASSANPRGGYTF.

J is TRBJ2-1 and V is TRBV2; 8 bases match TRBD1. CDR3 length: 15 residues. The trim removed 7 bases at V and 5 bases at J, leaving 10 bases unmatched. Germline V CDR1 and CDR2: SNHLY, FYNNEI. CDR3 amino acids: CASTKGRTGNNEQFF. The CDR3 nucleotides read TGTGCCAGCACCAAGGGTAGGACAGGGAACAATGAGCAGTTCTTC.

The chain recombines TRBV5-1 with TRBJ2-3, with 8 bases that match TRBD2. Germline V lookup: CDR1 SGHRS, CDR2 YFSETQ. V gave up 4 bases and J gave up 2 bases; unmatched junction bases: 9. The CDR3 spans 16 residues. For the CDR3, the DNA is TGCGCCAGCAGCGATAGGACTAGCCCGAACACAGATACGCAGTATTTT. This gives the protein CASSDRTSPNTDTQYF.

This chain connects TRBV27 to TRBJ2-7; TRBD1 matches 8 bases. The CDR3 has 15 amino acids. Trimming removed 3 bases from V and 2 bases from J; junction bases left unmatched: 6. The germline gives CDR1 MNHEY, CDR2 SMNVEV (reference sequence). In DNA form, the CDR3 reads TGTGCCAGCAGTTTTAGGAAACAGGGGGCCTACGAGCAGTACTTC. Translated: CASSFRKQGAYEQYF.